The rows below give T cell receptor beta chains drawn from one sample of a study of cytomegalovirus exposure and HLA in healthy donors. Only in-frame clones appear in the TCRdb table, and some are missing; sequencing was by immunoSEQ multiplex PCR. This sample carries about 210,000 clones, around three quarters of them seen once, and the ten largest clones take roughly 14%. Sequenced: PBMCs. The receptors stem from a woman in her 30s in good health and CMV-seropositive. Both conserved end residues are part of each CDR3. A D gene is named only where the DNA matches it firmly. Clone size is not always given. Where it is, it says once, few, many or a class for expanded clones.

V gene,D gene,J gene,clone size,CDR3 DNA,CDR3 protein
TRBV19,-,TRBJ1-5,-,TGTGCCAGTACTCTAGACGCGACAGTCAATCAGCCCCAGCATTTT,CASTLDATVNQPQHF
TRBV4-1,TRBD1,TRBJ1-5,-,TGCGCCGGCAGCAGCCGGGACAGCTTGCAGCCCCAGCATTTT,CAGSSRDSLQPQHF
TRBV19,-,TRBJ2-3,-,TGTGCCAGTACCTTAGGCCCGTCAGGTACGCAGTATTTT,CASTLGPSGTQYF
TRBV18,-,TRBJ1-5,-,TGTGCCAGCTCACCATCATACACCGAGGATCAGCCCCAGCATTTT,CASSPSYTEDQPQHF
TRBV4-1,TRBD1,TRBJ2-1,-,TGCGCCAGCCGCCCTACAGGGGGGCACAATGAGCAGTTCTTC,CASRPTGGHNEQFF
TRBV6-6,-,TRBJ2-7,-,TGTGCCAGCAGGGTCAGGGCTTTATCCTACGAGCAGTACTTC,CASRVRALSYEQYF
TRBV7-3,-,TRBJ2-7,-,TGTGCCAGCAGCGTCGGGACTCCTCTCTCCTACGAGCAGTACTTC,CASSVGTPLSYEQYF
TRBV4-1,TRBD2,TRBJ2-7,-,TGCGCCAGCAGCCGTCTCATCTCCCCCGGACTAGCGGGTCACGAGCAGTACTTC,CASSRLISPGLAGHEQYF
TRBV18,-,TRBJ1-1,-,TGTGCCAGCTCAACCACAGGGTTAGATGTTGAAGCTTTCTTT,CASSTTGLDVEAFF
TRBV11-2,-,TRBJ1-1,-,TGTGCCAGCAGCCGAACATCTGAAGCTTTCTTT,CASSRTSEAFF
TRBV5-6,-,TRBJ2-7,-,TGTGCCAGCAGCTACGACTTGCAGCACGAGCAGTACTTC,CASSYDLQHEQYF
TRBV27,-,TRBJ2-7,-,TGTGCCAGCAGTTTTTCCAGGAGACAGGTCCACGAGCAGTACTTC,CASSFSRRQVHEQYF
TRBV6-1,TRBD1,TRBJ2-3,few,TGTGCCAGCAGTGGTTGGGACAGGGGACGAGATACGCAGTATTTT,CASSGWDRGRDTQYF
TRBV12-5,TRBD2,TRBJ2-1,-,TGTGCTAGTGGTTTGGTACTGACGGGAGGGCCCAATGAGCAGTTCTTC,CASGLVLTGGPNEQFF
TRBV30,-,TRBJ1-1,-,TGTGCCTGGACCCCGCGGGGCCAGAACGTTGAAGCTTTCTTT,CAWTPRGQNVEAFF
TRBV11-3,-,TRBJ2-7,-,TGTGCCAGCAGCCACTATAGCAACTCCTACGAGCAGTACTTC,CASSHYSNSYEQYF
TRBV6-1,TRBD1,TRBJ2-7,-,TGTGCCAGCAGTGAAGCGGACAGGAGGTACGGGCAGTACTTC,CASSEADRRYGQYF
TRBV30,TRBD2,TRBJ2-3,-,TGTGCCTGGAGAAATCTCGGACTAGCGGGGGGGCGGGATACGCAGTATTTT,CAWRNLGLAGGRDTQYF
TRBV7-2,-,TRBJ2-7,few,TGTGCCAGCAGCCCCCACTCGGGGGCCTACGAGCAGTACTTC,CASSPHSGAYEQYF
TRBV4-3,TRBD2,TRBJ2-2,-,TGCGCCAGCAGCCAAGATCTAGGACTAGCACCGGGCGGGGAGCTGTTTTTT,CASSQDLGLAPGGELFF
TRBV5-6,-,TRBJ1-1,-,TGTGCCAGCAGCTTGCTCCCCCACAGGATGGGGCCTGAAGCTTTCTTT,CASSLLPHRMGPEAFF
TRBV5-6,-,TRBJ2-7,once,TGTGCCAGCCCCTTGAGGGCAACAAGATACGAGCAGTACTTC,CASPLRATRYEQYF
TRBV5-1,-,TRBJ1-5,-,TGCGCCAGCAGCTTGGAACCCCTCGGGGGGGGCGATAATCAGCCCCAGCATTTT,CASSLEPLGGGDNQPQHF
TRBV7-9,-,TRBJ1-4,-,TGTGCCAGCAGCTTACTTCCCCGTCAGTCTTGGGAAAAACTGTTTTTT,CASSLLPRQSWEKLFF
TRBV4-2,-,TRBJ2-5,-,TGTGCCAGCAGCCAAGATACTAGCCTCCGTACGGAGACCCAGTACTTC,CASSQDTSLRTETQYF
TRBV6-5,TRBD2,TRBJ2-7,few,TGTGCCAGCAGAGCGGGACTCCACTACGAGCAGTACTTC,CASRAGLHYEQYF
TRBV6-4,TRBD1,TRBJ2-1,-,TGTGCCAGCACTCCCTTCCCGGGACAGGGGGCTGATGAGCAGTTCTTC,CASTPFPGQGADEQFF
TRBV30,-,TRBJ1-3,-,TGTGCCTGGAGTTTGGCCCGGGACACGTACAACTCTGGAAACACCATATATTTT,CAWSLARDTYNSGNTIYF
TRBV19,-,TRBJ1-5,-,TGTGCCAGTAGTATAAGGGACACCAATCAGCCCCAGCATTTT,CASSIRDTNQPQHF
TRBV9,-,TRBJ1-1,-,TGTGCCAGCAGCGTAGGCATTGGAGGGCGTGGCACTGAAGCTTTCTTT,CASSVGIGGRGTEAFF
TRBV2,TRBD1,TRBJ2-5,-,TGTGCCAGCAGTGAACAGGGGGGTTCTTTCTGGACAGGGGGCGCGGGGGAGACCCAGTACTTC,CASSEQGGSFWTGGAGETQYF
TRBV5-4,-,TRBJ1-4,-,TGTGCCAGCAGCCCCCCGACAGCCGGAAAGAGAAATGAAAAACTGTTTTTT,CASSPPTAGKRNEKLFF
TRBV11-3,TRBD1,TRBJ2-2,-,TGTGCCAGCAGCCTCTGGACAGGGGGCTACACCGGGGAGCTGTTTTTT,CASSLWTGGYTGELFF
TRBV5-6,-,TRBJ2-7,-,TGTGCCAGCGCTATGGTCCGGGAGATGTCCTACGAGCAGTACTTC,CASAMVREMSYEQYF
TRBV19,-,TRBJ1-4,-,TGTGCCAGTAGTTACGGACAAGGGCAAAATGAAAAACTGTTTTTT,CASSYGQGQNEKLFF
TRBV11-2,TRBD1,TRBJ2-7,few,TGTGCCAGCCTTGGACAGGGTTCCTACGAGCAGTACTTC,CASLGQGSYEQYF